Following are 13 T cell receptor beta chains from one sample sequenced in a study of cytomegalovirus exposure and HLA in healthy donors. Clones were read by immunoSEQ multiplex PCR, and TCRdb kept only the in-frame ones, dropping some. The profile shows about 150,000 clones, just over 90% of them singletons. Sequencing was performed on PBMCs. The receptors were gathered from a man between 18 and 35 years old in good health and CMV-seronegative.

In nucleotides, the CDR3 is TGTGCCAGCAGCTTGGTGGCGGGGGGGTCCGATACGCAGTATTTT. Its translation is CASSLVAGGSDTQYF. The chain joins TRBV11-2 to TRBJ2-3; 9 bases are shared with TRBD2. The CDR3 spans 15 residues. Germline assignment: CDR1 SGHAT and CDR2 FQNNGV. Unmatched junction bases numbered 7, after V lost 3 bases and J lost 6 bases.

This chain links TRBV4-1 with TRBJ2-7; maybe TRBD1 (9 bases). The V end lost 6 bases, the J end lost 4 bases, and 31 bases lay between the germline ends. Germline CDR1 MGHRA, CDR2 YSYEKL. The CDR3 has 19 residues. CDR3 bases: TGCGCCAGCAGTCAATCCGGACAGGGGACACTCGGGGGGGTTTACGAGCAGTACTTC. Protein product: CASSQSGQGTLGGVYEQYF.

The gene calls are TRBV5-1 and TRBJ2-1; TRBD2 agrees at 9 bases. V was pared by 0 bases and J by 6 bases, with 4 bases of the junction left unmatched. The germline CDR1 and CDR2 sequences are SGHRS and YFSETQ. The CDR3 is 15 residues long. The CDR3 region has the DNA TGCGCCAGCAGCTTGGGGCGGGGGGGCCGCAATGAGCAGTTCTTC. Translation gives CASSLGRGGRNEQFF.

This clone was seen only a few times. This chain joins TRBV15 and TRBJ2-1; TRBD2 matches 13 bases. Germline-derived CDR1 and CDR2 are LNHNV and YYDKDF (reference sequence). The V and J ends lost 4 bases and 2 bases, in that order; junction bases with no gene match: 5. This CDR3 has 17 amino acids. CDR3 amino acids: CATSTRLAGGTYNEQFF. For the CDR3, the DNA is TGTGCCACCAGCACCAGACTAGCGGGGGGTACCTACAATGAGCAGTTCTTC.

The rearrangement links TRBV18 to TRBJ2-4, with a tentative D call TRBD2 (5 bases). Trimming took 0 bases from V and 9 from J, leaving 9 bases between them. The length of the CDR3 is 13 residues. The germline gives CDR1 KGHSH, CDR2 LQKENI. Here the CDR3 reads CASSPPGVIIQYF. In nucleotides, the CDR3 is TGTGCCAGCTCACCACCGGGAGTGATCATTCAGTACTTC.

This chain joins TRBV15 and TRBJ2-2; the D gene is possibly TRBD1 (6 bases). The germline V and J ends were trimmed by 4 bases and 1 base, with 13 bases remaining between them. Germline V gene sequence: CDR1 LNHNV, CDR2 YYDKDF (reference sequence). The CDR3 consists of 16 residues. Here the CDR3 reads CATSTTPGQNTGELFF. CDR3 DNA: TGTGCCACCAGCACAACCCCGGGACAGAACACCGGGGAGCTGTTTTTT. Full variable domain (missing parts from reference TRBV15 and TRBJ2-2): DAMVIQNPRYQVTQFGKPVTLSCSQTLNHNVMYWYQQKSSQAPKLLFHYYDKDFNNEADTPDNFQSRRPNTSFCFLDIRSPGLGDTAMYLCATSTTPGQNTGELFFGEGSRLTVL.

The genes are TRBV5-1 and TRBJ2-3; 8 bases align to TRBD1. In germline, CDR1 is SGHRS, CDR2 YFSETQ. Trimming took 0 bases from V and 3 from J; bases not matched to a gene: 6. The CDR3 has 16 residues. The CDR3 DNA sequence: TGCGCCAGCAGCTTGGCAGGGGGCGCCTCGACAGATACGCAGTATTTT. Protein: CASSLAGGASTDTQYF.

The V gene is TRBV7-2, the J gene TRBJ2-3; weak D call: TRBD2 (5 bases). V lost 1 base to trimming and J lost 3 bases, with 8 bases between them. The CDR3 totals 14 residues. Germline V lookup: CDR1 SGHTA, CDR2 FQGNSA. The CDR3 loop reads CASSLGLATDTQYF. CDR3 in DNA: TGTGCCAGCAGCTTAGGGCTAGCAACAGATACGCAGTATTTT.

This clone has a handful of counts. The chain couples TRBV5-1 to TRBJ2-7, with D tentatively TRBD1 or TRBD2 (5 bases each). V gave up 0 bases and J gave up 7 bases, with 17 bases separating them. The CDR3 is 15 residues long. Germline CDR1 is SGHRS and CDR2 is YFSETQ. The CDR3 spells CASSLDQGLTGEQYV. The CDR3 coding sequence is TGCGCCAGCAGCTTGGACCAGGGTCTTACGGGGGAGCAGTACGTC.

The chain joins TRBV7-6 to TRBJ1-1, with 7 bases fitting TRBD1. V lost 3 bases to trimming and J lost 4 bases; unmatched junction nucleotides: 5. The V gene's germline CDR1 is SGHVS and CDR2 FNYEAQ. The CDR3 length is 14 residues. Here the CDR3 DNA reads TGTGCCAGCAGCTTGAGGCAGGGGGGCACTGAAGCTTTCTTT. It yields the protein CASSLRQGGTEAFF.

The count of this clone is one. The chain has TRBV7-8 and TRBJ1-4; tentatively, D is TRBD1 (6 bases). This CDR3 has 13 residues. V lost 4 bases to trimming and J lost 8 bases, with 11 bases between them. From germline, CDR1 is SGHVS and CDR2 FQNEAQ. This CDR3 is CASSSGQREKLFF. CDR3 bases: TGTGCCAGCAGCTCGGGACAAAGGGAAAAACTGTTTTTT.

The CDR3 nucleotides are TGTGCCAGCACAGGACAGAGGGATCAGCCCCAGCATTTT. Encoded protein: CASTGQRDQPQHF. V and J are TRBV6-5 and TRBJ1-5; D possibly corresponds to TRBD1 (6 bases). This CDR3 has 13 amino acids. Trimming removed 7 bases from V and 5 bases from J, with 12 bases in between. CDR1 and CDR2 from the germline V gene are MNHEY and SVGAGI.

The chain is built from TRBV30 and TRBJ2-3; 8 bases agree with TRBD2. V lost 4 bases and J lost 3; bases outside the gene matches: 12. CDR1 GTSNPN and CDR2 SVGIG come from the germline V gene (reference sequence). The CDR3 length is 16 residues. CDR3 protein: CAWTKPGGSGTDTQYF. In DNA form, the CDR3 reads TGTGCCTGGACCAAGCCGGGGGGGTCGGGGACAGATACGCAGTATTTT. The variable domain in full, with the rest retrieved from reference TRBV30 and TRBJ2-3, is SQTIHQWPATLVQPVGSPLSLECTVEGTSNPNLYWYRQAAGRGLQLLFYSVGIGQISSEVPQNLSASRPQDRQFILSSKKLLLSDSGFYLCAWTKPGGSGTDTQYFGPGTRLTVL.